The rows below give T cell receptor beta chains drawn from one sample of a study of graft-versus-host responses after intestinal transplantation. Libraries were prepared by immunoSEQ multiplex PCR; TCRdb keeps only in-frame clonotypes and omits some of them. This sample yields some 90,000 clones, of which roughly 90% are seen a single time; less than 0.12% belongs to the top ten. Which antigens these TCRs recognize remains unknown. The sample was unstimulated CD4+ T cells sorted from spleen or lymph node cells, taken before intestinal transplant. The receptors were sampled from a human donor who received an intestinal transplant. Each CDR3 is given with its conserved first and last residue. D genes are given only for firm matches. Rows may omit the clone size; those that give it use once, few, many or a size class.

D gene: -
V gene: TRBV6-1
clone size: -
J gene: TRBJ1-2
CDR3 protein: CASSELHYGYTF
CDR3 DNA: TGTGCCAGCAGTGAACTCCACTATGGCTACACCTTC

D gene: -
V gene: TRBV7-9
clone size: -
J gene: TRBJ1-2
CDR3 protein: CASSLGEGHLYF
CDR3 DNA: TGTGCCAGCAGCTTAGGGGAGGGACACCTCTACTTC

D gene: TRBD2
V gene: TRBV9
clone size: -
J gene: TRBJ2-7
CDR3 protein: CASSVRFEGGVSEQYF
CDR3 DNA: TGTGCCAGCAGCGTACGGTTCGAGGGAGGGGTATCCGAGCAGTACTTC

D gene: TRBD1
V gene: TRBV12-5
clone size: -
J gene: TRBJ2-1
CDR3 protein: CASGLESGGRLSSYNEQFF
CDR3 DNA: TGTGCTAGTGGTTTGGAGTCAGGGGGCCGCTTGAGCTCCTACAATGAGCAGTTCTTC

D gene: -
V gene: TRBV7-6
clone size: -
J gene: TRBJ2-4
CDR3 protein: CASSFSTGGRQAKNIQYF
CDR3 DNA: TGTGCCAGCAGCTTCTCGACCGGGGGGCGTCAAGCCAAAAACATTCAGTACTTC

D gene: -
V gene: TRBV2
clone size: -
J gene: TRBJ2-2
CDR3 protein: CASSAGTGELFF
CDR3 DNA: TGTGCCAGCAGTGCCGGCACCGGGGAGCTGTTTTTT

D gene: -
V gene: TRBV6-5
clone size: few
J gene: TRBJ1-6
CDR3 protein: CASSYTRVNSPLHF
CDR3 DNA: TGTGCCAGCAGTTACACCAGGGTTAATTCACCCCTCCACTTT

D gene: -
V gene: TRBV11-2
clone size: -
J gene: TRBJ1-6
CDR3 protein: CASSLISVNSPLHF
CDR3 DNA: TGTGCCAGCAGCTTAATCAGCGTAAATTCACCCCTCCACTTT

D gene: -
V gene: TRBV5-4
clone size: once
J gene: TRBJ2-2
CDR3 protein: CASSSRDGELFF
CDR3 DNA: TGTGCCAGCAGCTCCCGGGACGGGGAGCTGTTTTTT

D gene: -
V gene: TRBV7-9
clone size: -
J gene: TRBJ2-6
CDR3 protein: CASTQRGANVLTF
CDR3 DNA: TGTGCCAGCACCCAGCGGGGGGCCAACGTCCTGACTTTC

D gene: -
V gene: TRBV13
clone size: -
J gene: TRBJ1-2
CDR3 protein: CASSFRPTHHNYGYTF
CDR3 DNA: TGTGCCAGCAGCTTTCGGCCGACTCACCATAACTATGGCTACACCTTC

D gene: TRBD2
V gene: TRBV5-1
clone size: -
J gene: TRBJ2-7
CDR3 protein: CASSLVGSGAWEQYF
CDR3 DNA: TGCGCCAGCAGCCTGGTGGGCAGCGGGGCTTGGGAGCAGTACTTC

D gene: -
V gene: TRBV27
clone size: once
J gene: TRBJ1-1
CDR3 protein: CASSSLGRTEAFF
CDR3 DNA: TGTGCCAGCAGTTCCCTAGGTAGGACTGAAGCTTTCTTT

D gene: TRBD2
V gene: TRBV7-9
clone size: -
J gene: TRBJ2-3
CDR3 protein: CASSLGLAGGHTQYF
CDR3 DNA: TGTGCCAGCAGCCTCGGACTAGCGGGGGGACATACGCAGTATTTT

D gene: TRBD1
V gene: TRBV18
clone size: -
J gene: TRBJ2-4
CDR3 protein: CASSPRFMGDSAEHASAKNIQYF
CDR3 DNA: TGTGCCAGCTCACCACGGTTCATGGGGGACAGTGCCGAACACGCCTCAGCCAAAAACATTCAGTACTTC

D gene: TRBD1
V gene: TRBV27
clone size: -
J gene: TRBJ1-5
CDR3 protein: CASSFQGGNQPQHF
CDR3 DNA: TGTGCCAGCAGTTTCCAGGGGGGTAATCAGCCCCAGCATTTT

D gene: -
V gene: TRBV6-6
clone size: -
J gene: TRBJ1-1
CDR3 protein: CASSYGIMNTEAFF
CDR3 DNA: TGTGCCAGCAGTTACGGCATCATGAACACTGAAGCTTTCTTT

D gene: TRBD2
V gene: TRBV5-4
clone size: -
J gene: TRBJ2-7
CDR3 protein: CASSQGSRGGEQYF
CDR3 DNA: TGTGCCAGCAGCCAGGGTTCCCGGGGGGGAGAGCAGTACTTC

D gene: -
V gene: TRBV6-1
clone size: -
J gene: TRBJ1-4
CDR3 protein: CASSATGNEKLFF
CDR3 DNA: TGTGCCAGCAGTGCGACGGGAAATGAAAAACTGTTTTTT

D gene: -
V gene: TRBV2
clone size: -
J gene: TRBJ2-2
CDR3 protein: CASSVSGGDGELFF
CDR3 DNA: TGTGCCAGCAGTGTCAGCGGCGGGGACGGGGAGCTGTTTTTT

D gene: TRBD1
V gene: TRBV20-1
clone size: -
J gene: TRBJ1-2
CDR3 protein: CSAGQGYGYTF
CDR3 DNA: TGCAGCGCGGGACAGGGCTATGGCTACACCTTC

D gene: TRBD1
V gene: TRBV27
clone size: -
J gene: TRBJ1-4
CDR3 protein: CASSFDRGEKLFF
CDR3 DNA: TGTGCCAGCAGTTTTGACAGGGGTGAAAAACTGTTTTTT

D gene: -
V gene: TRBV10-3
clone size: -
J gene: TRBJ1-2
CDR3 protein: CAIGGQYGYTF
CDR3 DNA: TGTGCCATCGGGGGCCAATATGGCTACACCTTC

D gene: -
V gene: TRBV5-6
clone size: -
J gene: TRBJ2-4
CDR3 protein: CASSPRVGGIQYF
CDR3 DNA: TGTGCCAGCAGCCCCCGAGTGGGGGGCATTCAGTACTTC

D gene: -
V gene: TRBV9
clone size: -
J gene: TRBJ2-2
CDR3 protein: CASSVAGGHTGELFF
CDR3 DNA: TGTGCCAGCAGCGTAGCGGGGGGCCACACCGGGGAGCTGTTTTTT

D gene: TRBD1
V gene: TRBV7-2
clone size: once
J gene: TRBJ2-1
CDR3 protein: CASSRDRSSYNEQFF
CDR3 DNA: TGTGCCAGCAGCCGGGACAGGAGCTCCTACAATGAGCAGTTCTTC

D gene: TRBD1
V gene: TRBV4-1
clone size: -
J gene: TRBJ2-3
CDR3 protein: CASSQGQGVTDTQYF
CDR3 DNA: TGCGCCAGCAGCCAAGGACAGGGAGTGACAGATACGCAGTATTTT

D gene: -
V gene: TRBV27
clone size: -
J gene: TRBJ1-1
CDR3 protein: CASSSRGEGTEAFF
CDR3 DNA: TGTGCCAGCTCTTCACGGGGGGAGGGCACTGAAGCTTTCTTT

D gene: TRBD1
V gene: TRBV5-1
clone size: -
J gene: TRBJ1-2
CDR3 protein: CASSSTAPGTVYGYTF
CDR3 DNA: TGCGCCAGCAGCTCGACGGCTCCGGGGACAGTCTATGGCTACACCTTC